A selection of T cell receptor beta chains follows, all from one sample in a study of OX40 agonist ivuxolimab in advanced cancers. Some clones are missing from TCRdb's copy, which holds only in-frame ones; the method was immunoSEQ multiplex PCR. The sample lists fewer than 85,000 clones; approximately 90% were seen once. Sequenced material: CD4+ or CD8+ T cells sorted from blood, taken in a trial of the OX40 agonist ivuxolimab. Receptor source: an adult with an advanced solid tumor such as melanoma, head and neck, liver or kidney cancer. The CDR3 runs from the conserved cysteine through the conserved F or W. A D gene is named only where the DNA matches it firmly. The size entry is marked missing in some rows and otherwise reads once, few, many or a size class.

d_call	cdr3_length	v_call	j_call	clone_size	cdr3_nt	cdr3_aa
NA	13	TRBV5-1	TRBJ2-2	NA	TGCGCCAGCAGCTCAGTAACAACCGGGGAGCTGTTTTTT	CASSSVTTGELFF
TRBD1	14	TRBV6-5	TRBJ1-5	NA	TGTGCCAGCAGTTTCGACAGGGACGGACAGCCCCAGCATTTT	CASSFDRDGQPQHF
TRBD1	15	TRBV6-5	TRBJ2-6	NA	TGTGCCAGCGGGACAGGGGGAGGCGGGGCCAACGTCCTGACTTTC	CASGTGGGGANVLTF
NA	15	TRBV27	TRBJ1-1	NA	TGTGCCAGCAGGGGGGAGTACGTCATGAACACTGAAGCTTTCTTT	CASRGEYVMNTEAFF
NA	14	TRBV19	TRBJ2-7	medium-sized	TGTGCCAGTACCCCACACCATCCCCCCTACGAGCAGTACTTC	CASTPHHPPYEQYF
NA	14	TRBV11-2	TRBJ2-5	NA	TGTGCCAGCAGCCCGGACCGTTCTTTGGATCCCCAGTACTTC	CASSPDRSLDPQYF
NA	15	TRBV7-3	TRBJ2-3	once	TGTGCCAGCAGCTTAACCGGCGGAAGCACAGATACGCAGTATTTT	CASSLTGGSTDTQYF
NA	12	TRBV19	TRBJ1-2	NA	TGTGCCTCTGGGGGGTCTGCCTATGGCTACACCTTC	CASGGSAYGYTF
NA	13	TRBV6-1	TRBJ1-1	few	TGTGCCAGCAGATGGACAATGAACACTGAAGCTTTCTTT	CASRWTMNTEAFF
NA	13	TRBV4-1	TRBJ1-5	NA	TGCGCCAGCAGCCAAGAAGGGGACCAGCCCCAGCATTTT	CASSQEGDQPQHF
NA	12	TRBV30	TRBJ1-2	NA	TGTGCCTGGAGTGCAGGGAACTATGGCTACACCTTC	CAWSAGNYGYTF
NA	11	TRBV28	TRBJ1-1	NA	TGTGCCAGCAGTCTCCAGGGTGAAGCTTTCTTT	CASSLQGEAFF